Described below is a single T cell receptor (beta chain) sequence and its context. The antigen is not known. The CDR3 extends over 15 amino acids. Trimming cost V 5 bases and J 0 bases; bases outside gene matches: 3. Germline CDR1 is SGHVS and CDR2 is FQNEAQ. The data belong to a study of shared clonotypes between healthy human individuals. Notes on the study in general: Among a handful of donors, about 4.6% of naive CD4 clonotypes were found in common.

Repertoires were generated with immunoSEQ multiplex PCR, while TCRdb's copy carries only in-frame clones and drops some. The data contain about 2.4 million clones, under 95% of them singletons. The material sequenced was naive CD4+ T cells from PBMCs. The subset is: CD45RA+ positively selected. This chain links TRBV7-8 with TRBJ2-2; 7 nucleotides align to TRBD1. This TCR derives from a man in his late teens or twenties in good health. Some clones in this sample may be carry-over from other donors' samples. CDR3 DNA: TGTGCCAGCAGCCCCGGACAGGCGAACACCGGGGAGCTGTTTTTT. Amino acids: CASSPGQANTGELFF.